This is a list of T cell receptor beta chains from one sample in a study of blood T cells in healthy people across ages. TCRdb re-called the 5' RACE reads through MiXCR, storing one row per CDR3 protein. The sample contains about 1.5 million distinct CDR3 sequences, about 45% of which appear only once. Input material: blood. The receptor source for this set is a woman aged 18 to 35 in good health. Both conserved end residues are trimmed from each CDR3.

v_gene,j_gene,CDR3aa
TRBV4-2,TRBJ2-1,ASSSGGASYNEQF
TRBV14,TRBJ1-4,ASSQWGVGGNEKLF
TRBV27,TRBJ1-1,ASISGNTEAF
TRBV18,TRBJ1-1,ASSQTREMNTEAF
TRBV6-5,TRBJ1-6,ASSPARVGSPLH
TRBV7-9,TRBJ1-3,ASSLSQGLSGNTIY
TRBV14,TRBJ2-1,ASSQLRGAPTYNEQF
TRBV28,TRBJ2-1,ASSDPGTGGMNEQF
TRBV29-1,TRBJ2-6,SVDSGANVLT
TRBV29-1,TRBJ1-4,SVLGTGVEKLF
TRBV30,TRBJ2-7,AWRRWVSSYEQY
TRBV5-1,TRBJ1-1,ASSSTQGGNTEAF
TRBV5-6,TRBJ2-2,ASSPYGSGSNTGELF
TRBV10-3,TRBJ1-2,AISGGGSGKDGYT
TRBV20-1,TRBJ2-3,SARGPRGADTQY
TRBV7-2,TRBJ2-3,ASSLSGQGVDTQY
TRBV10-3,TRBJ2-3,AISEGGGPDTQY
TRBV12-3/TRBV12-4,TRBJ2-7,ASSPVGGKDEQY
TRBV29-1,TRBJ2-1,SVEAVANEQF
TRBV9,TRBJ2-1,ASSARVKSGGGSYNEQF
TRBV12-3/TRBV12-4,TRBJ2-1,ASSPRGRINEQF
TRBV4-3,TRBJ2-5,ASSQDLGGPYNEQY
TRBV12-3/TRBV12-4,TRBJ1-1,ASSSSTGTEAF
TRBV13,TRBJ2-5,ASSWRMRGGRTVETQY
TRBV28,TRBJ2-7,ASSPPAGGHNEQY
TRBV6-4,TRBJ1-6,ASSVGRDNSPLH
TRBV20-1,TRBJ1-5,SARERAGNQPQH
TRBV20-1,TRBJ2-5,SASSERQETQY
TRBV29-1,TRBJ2-2,SVESGPDSNTGELF
TRBV20-1,TRBJ1-3,SAPSSGNTIY
TRBV7-2,TRBJ2-7,ASSSRQGKVDEQY
TRBV7-3,TRBJ2-1,ASSLSALAGGFYNEQF
TRBV7-2,TRBJ2-7,ASSFTESYEQY
TRBV6-6,TRBJ2-1,ASNLFGGTYNEQF
TRBV7-9,TRBJ2-5,ASSTWTGVETQY